A selection of T cell receptor beta chains follows, all from one sample in a study of T cells of healthy individuals. MiXCR, run by TCRdb on the 5' RACE reads, gives a single entry per CDR3 protein. This sample has nearly 100,000 distinct CDR3 sequences; 15% to 20% occur once, and the top ten carry approximately 6%. These TCRs come from a human donor in good health. Both conserved end residues are part of each CDR3. A D gene is named only where the DNA matches it firmly. Some rows mark clone size as missing; the rest say once, few, many or name a class of expanded clone.

d_gene,j_gene,abundance,v_gene,CDR3aa,CDR3nt
.,TRBJ1-3,.,TRBV6-1,CASSEPDPSSGNTIYF,TGTGCCAGCAGTGAACCGGACCCAAGCTCTGGAAACACCATATATTTT
TRBD2,TRBJ2-1,few,TRBV7-2,CASSVQLAGNYNEQFF,TGTGCCAGCAGCGTACAACTAGCGGGCAACTACAATGAGCAGTTCTTC
.,TRBJ2-7,.,TRBV20-1,CSAEDRRGAYEQYF,TGCAGTGCTGAAGACCGAAGAGGGGCCTACGAGCAGTACTTC
TRBD2,TRBJ2-1,many,TRBV3-1,CASSPKTTGGPNEQFF,TGTGCCAGCAGCCCAAAAACAACGGGGGGGCCGAATGAGCAGTTCTTC
TRBD1,TRBJ2-3,many,TRBV20-1,CSAVTGDGTDTQYF,TGCAGTGCGGTGACAGGGGATGGCACAGATACGCAGTATTTT
.,TRBJ2-3,.,TRBV7-2,CASRPPSTDTQYF,TGTGCCAGCAGACCCCCTAGCACAGATACGCAGTATTTT
.,TRBJ1-1,.,TRBV20-1,CSAPESGQSRTEAFF,TGCAGTGCTCCAGAATCTGGACAGTCGAGGACTGAAGCTTTCTTT
TRBD2,TRBJ2-5,.,TRBV6-2/TRBV6-3,CASSSLAGEETQYF,TGTGCCAGCAGTTCCTTAGCGGGCGAAGAGACCCAGTACTTC
TRBD1,TRBJ2-5,.,TRBV12-3/TRBV12-4,CASSRDSQETQYF,TGTGCCAGCAGTCGGGACAGCCAAGAGACCCAGTACTTC
.,TRBJ2-2,medium-sized,TRBV7-3,CASSFSASTGELFF,TGTGCCAGCAGCTTCTCCGCGAGCACCGGGGAGCTGTTTTTT
.,TRBJ2-7,few,TRBV20-1,CSARETIRSYEQYF,TGCAGTGCGCGAGAGACCATCCGCTCCTACGAGCAGTACTTC
TRBD1,TRBJ2-7,few,TRBV28,CASSLLSGQGSSYEQYF,TGTGCCAGCAGTCTCCTTTCGGGACAGGGGAGCTCCTACGAGCAGTACTTC
TRBD1,TRBJ1-2,few,TRBV18,CASAGQANYGYTF,TGTGCCAGCGCCGGACAGGCGAACTATGGCTACACCTTC
TRBD1,TRBJ1-2,many,TRBV5-1,CASSVTGRDGYTF,TGCGCCAGCAGCGTGACAGGGAGAGATGGCTACACCTTC
.,TRBJ2-4,.,TRBV4-3,CASSQDYPRGPEGSKNIQYF,TGCGCCAGCAGCCAAGATTATCCCCGAGGGCCGGAAGGGAGCAAAAACATTCAGTACTTC
.,TRBJ2-2,.,TRBV11-2,CASSLDPYVNTGELFF,TGTGCCAGCAGCTTAGACCCCTATGTGAACACCGGGGAGCTGTTTTTT
.,TRBJ2-3,.,TRBV6-2/TRBV6-3,CASSSRLDTDTQYF,TGTGCCAGCAGTTCTAGACTGGACACAGATACGCAGTATTTT
.,TRBJ1-6,many,TRBV20-1,CSAAGPYNSPLHF,TGCAGTGCCGCCGGGCCCTATAATTCACCCCTCCACTTT
TRBD2,TRBJ2-7,few,TRBV7-2,CASSLFTSGTYEQYF,TGTGCCAGCAGCTTATTCACTAGCGGCACTTACGAGCAGTACTTC
TRBD2,TRBJ2-1,.,TRBV3-1,CASSQIAPASGSRNDEQFF,TGTGCCAGCAGCCAAATCGCCCCGGCTAGCGGGAGTAGGAACGATGAGCAGTTCTTC
.,TRBJ1-1,many,TRBV19,CASSIGDRWAAFF,TGTGCCAGTAGTATAGGGGACCGGTGGGCAGCTTTCTTT
TRBD2,TRBJ2-1,.,TRBV12-3/TRBV12-4,CASRGLAGGPGEQFF,TGTGCCAGCAGGGGACTAGCGGGGGGGCCCGGTGAGCAGTTCTTC
.,TRBJ1-2,.,TRBV10-3,CAISEGQGGYGYTF,TGTGCCATCAGTGAGGGTCAGGGCGGCTATGGCTACACCTTC
.,TRBJ1-2,.,TRBV20-1,CSASPFPTHGYTF,TGCAGTGCCAGTCCGTTTCCGACGCATGGCTACACCTTC
.,TRBJ2-3,many,TRBV20-1,CSIHGTGTSDTQYF,TGCAGTATACATGGAACGGGGACCTCAGATACGCAGTATTTT
TRBD2,TRBJ2-2,.,TRBV5-1,CASSSRRGGPGELFF,TGCGCCAGCAGCTCGAGACGGGGGGGCCCCGGGGAGCTGTTTTTT
TRBD1,TRBJ2-1,.,TRBV5-6,CASSWDRTPYNEQFF,TGTGCCAGCAGCTGGGACAGGACCCCCTACAATGAGCAGTTCTTC
.,TRBJ1-1,.,TRBV7-9,CASSLRLGTKNTEAFF,TGTGCCAGCAGCTTACGACTGGGGACCAAGAACACTGAAGCTTTCTTT
TRBD2,TRBJ2-3,.,TRBV4-2,CASSQDPGGPNTQYF,TGTGCCAGCAGCCAAGATCCGGGGGGGCCGAATACGCAGTATTTT
TRBD2,TRBJ2-3,.,TRBV5-6,CASRHLLAVEGYTQYF,TGTGCCAGCAGGCATCTACTAGCGGTCGAGGGGTATACGCAGTATTTT
.,TRBJ2-5,.,TRBV7-6,CASSLVGEYQETQYF,TGTGCCAGCAGCTTAGTCGGGGAATACCAAGAGACCCAGTACTTC
TRBD1,TRBJ2-1,few,TRBV28,CASRRGPNPSNEQFF,TGTGCCAGCAGAAGGGGGCCCAACCCCAGCAATGAGCAGTTCTTC
TRBD2,TRBJ2-4,few,TRBV14,CASSPSGRAWDIQYF,TGTGCCAGCAGCCCCAGCGGGAGGGCCTGGGACATTCAGTACTTC
.,TRBJ2-5,.,TRBV24-1,CATSTSQGGGTQYF,TGTGCCACCAGTACCTCTCAAGGGGGGGGGACCCAGTACTTC
TRBD2,TRBJ2-3,.,TRBV10-3,CATRGGGGTDTQYF,TGTGCCACACGGGGGGGCGGGGGCACAGATACGCAGTATTTT
.,TRBJ1-2,few,TRBV20-1,CSARDIGTPYGYTF,TGCAGTGCTAGAGATATCGGGACGCCCTATGGCTACACCTTC
.,TRBJ2-6,few,TRBV10-3,CAISENKGGSGANVLTF,TGTGCCATCAGTGAGAACAAGGGAGGCTCTGGGGCCAACGTCCTGACTTTC
TRBD1,TRBJ2-7,many,TRBV5-1,CASSFDRAGSEQYF,TGCGCCAGCAGCTTCGACAGGGCAGGGTCCGAGCAGTACTTC
.,TRBJ1-1,.,TRBV6-2/TRBV6-3,CASSNSYITEAFF,TGTGCCAGCAGCAACTCTTATATCACTGAAGCTTTCTTT
TRBD1,TRBJ1-2,few,TRBV7-2,CASRIDGGQGIYGYTF,TGTGCCAGCAGAATCGACGGGGGACAGGGTATCTATGGCTACACCTTC
TRBD2,TRBJ2-5,.,TRBV20-1,CSGNGGSRKTQYF,TGCAGTGGAAACGGGGGGAGTAGAAAGACCCAGTACTTC